This entry lists 18 T cell receptor beta chains sequenced from one sample in a study of shared clonotypes between healthy human individuals. Sequenced by immunoSEQ multiplex PCR; TCRdb stores in-frame clones only, minus some. The data contain roughly 810,000 clones, 95% to 97% of them singletons. Terminally differentiated effector memory CD45RA+ cells were excluded by CCR7 positive selection of CD45RO-negative cells. The sample consisted of naive CD8+ T cells sorted from blood. All receptors derive from a man aged 30-40 years in good health.

The rearrangement links TRBV9 to TRBJ2-2; the match to TRBD1 covers 12 bases. This CDR3 contains 15 residues. The V segment lost 3 bases and the J segment 6 bases; nucleotides outside the gene matches: 3. CDR1 and CDR2 from the germline V gene are SGDLS and YYNGEE. Here the CDR3 DNA reads TGTGCCAGCAGCGCCGGGACAGGGGGCCCCGGGGAGCTGTTTTTT. Protein product: CASSAGTGGPGELFF.

The rearrangement uses TRBV6-5 and TRBJ2-5; TRBD1 matches 10 bases. There are 15 residues in the CDR3. In germline, CDR1 is MNHEY, CDR2 SVGAGI. J lost 6 bases, V lost 2 bases, and 6 bases had no gene match. Here the CDR3 DNA reads TGTGCCAGCAGTTACCTTGGGACAGGGGAACAGACCCAGTACTTC. Amino acids: CASSYLGTGEQTQYF.

V usage is TRBV5-1 and J usage is TRBJ2-1; D perhaps matches TRBD1 (6 bases). The CDR3 runs to 18 residues. CDR1 is SGHRS and CDR2 is YFSETQ in the germline V gene. The V gene lost 0 bases and the J gene lost 8 bases, with 24 bases spanning the gap. The CDR3 loop is CASSLGEIQGYLEDEQFF. In nucleotides, the CDR3 is TGCGCCAGCAGCTTGGGGGAAATACAGGGCTACCTCGAGGATGAGCAGTTCTTC.

The J gene is TRBJ2-1, the V gene TRBV7-3; the match to TRBD2 covers 14 bases. Per germline, CDR1 SGHTA and CDR2 FQGTGA. CDR3 length equals 15 residues. V shed 5 bases, J shed 8 bases, and the junction held 5 bases outside the gene matches. The CDR3, as DNA: TGTGCCAGCAGCACAGGGACTAGCGGGAGATATGAGCAGTTCTTC. Translation gives CASSTGTSGRYEQFF. Drawing the rest from reference TRBV7-3 and TRBJ2-1, the complete variable domain is GAGVSQTPSNKVTEKGKYVELRCDPISGHTALYWYRQSLGQGPEFLIYFQGTGAADDSGLPNDRFFAVRPEGSVSTLKIQRTERGDSAVYLCASSTGTSGRYEQFFGPGTRLTVL.

The CDR3 loop reads CASSWAENTEAFF. DNA for the CDR3: TGTGCCAGCAGTTGGGCGGAGAACACTGAAGCTTTCTTT. The V gene is TRBV6-6, the J gene TRBJ1-1; no clear D gene. Germline-derived CDR1 and CDR2 are MNHNY and SVGAGI (reference sequence). This CDR3 has 13 amino acids. The germline V and J ends were trimmed by 4 bases and 1 base, with 7 bases remaining between them.

A remark on this clone: Other DNA sequences within the sample encode an identical CDR3. The gene calls are TRBV29-1 and TRBJ2-1; TRBD2 is a possible D gene (6 bases). CDR1 and CDR2 from the germline V gene are SQVTM and ANQGSEA. Trimming stripped 3 bases from V and 1 base from J, with 7 bases between. The CDR3 length is 13 residues. The CDR3 sequence: CSVEGGSYNEQFF. For the CDR3, the DNA is TGCAGCGTTGAGGGGGGTTCCTACAATGAGCAGTTCTTC.

This clone is a singleton in its sample. Other DNA sequences in this specimen translate into the identical CDR3. The chain uses TRBV4-3 and TRBJ2-1; D is uncertain. The germline gives CDR1 LGHNA, CDR2 YSLEER. The V end was cut by 1 base, the J end by 6 bases, with 4 bases between. The CDR3 sequence is 12 residues long. In DNA form, the CDR3 reads TGCGCCAGCAGCCAAGGGGTCAATGAGCAGTTCTTC. This gives the protein CASSQGVNEQFF.

V usage is TRBV2 and J usage is TRBJ2-7; D is undetermined. Trimming shortened V by 6 bases and J by 6 bases, and 12 bases separated the two germline ends. In germline, CDR1 is SNHLY, CDR2 FYNNEI. The CDR3 has 12 amino acids. The CDR3 bases are TGTGCCAGCAGCCTAGAGTTCGGCGAGCAGTACTTC. Protein product: CASSLEFGEQYF.

The chain employs TRBV6-5 and TRBJ2-7, with a possible D match to TRBD2 (6 bases). Germline values: CDR1 MNHEY, CDR2 SVGAGI. Trimming took 2 bases from V and 0 from J, leaving 11 bases between them. The CDR3 consists of 15 residues. For the CDR3, the DNA is TGTGCCAGCAGTTACAGGAGGGAACCCTCCTACGAGCAGTACTTC. It encodes CASSYRREPSYEQYF.

V is TRBV7-8 and J is TRBJ2-7; the D gene could be TRBD1 or TRBD2 (5 bases each). V was trimmed by 7 bases and J by 3 bases, leaving 25 bases between them. This CDR3 spans 17 amino acids. From germline, CDR1 is SGHVS and CDR2 FQNEAQ. CDR3 nucleotide sequence: TGTGCCAGCACCGACTCCCCCGGGACCTGGGGCGACTACGAGCAGTACTTC. Its translation is CASTDSPGTWGDYEQYF. The whole variable domain, filled in from reference TRBV7-8 and TRBJ2-7, reads GAGVSQSPRYKVAKRGQDVALRCDPISGHVSLFWYQQALGQGPEFLTYFQNEAQLDKSGLPSDRFFAERPEGSVSTLKIQRTQQEDSAVYLCASTDSPGTWGDYEQYFGPGTRLTVT.

V usage is TRBV7-9 and J usage is TRBJ2-5; 8 bases fit TRBD1. Losses at the gene ends were 5 bases for V and 1 base for J; bases not matched to a gene: 12. The CDR3 has 17 residues. CDR1 is SEHNR, CDR2 FQNEAQ, per germline (reference sequence). DNA of the CDR3: TGTGCCAGCAGCAAGAAGGACAGGGAATTTCCCCAAGAGACCCAGTACTTC. It is translated as CASSKKDREFPQETQYF.

This rearrangement joins TRBV29-1 to TRBJ2-5, with 8 positions matching TRBD1. V dropped 1 base and J dropped 4; count of bases not matched to a gene: 11. The length of the CDR3 is 16 residues. Germline lookup yields CDR1 SQVTM and CDR2 ANQGSEA. Written as DNA, the CDR3 is TGCAGCGTTGAAGCGTTTCGACAGGGGAATGTAGAGACCCAGTACTTC. Protein product: CSVEAFRQGNVETQYF.

The chain's CDR3 is CASSLGSKAFF. CDR3 DNA: TGCGCCAGCAGCTTGGGTTCTAAAGCTTTCTTT. J is TRBJ1-1 and V is TRBV5-1; D unclear. Trimming removed 0 bases from V and 9 bases from J, with 6 bases in between. CDR3 size: 11 residues. The V gene's germline CDR1 is SGHRS and CDR2 YFSETQ.

The chain uses TRBV27 and TRBJ2-3; D not resolved. The CDR3 sequence is 12 residues long. The V gene lost 5 bases and the J gene lost 4 bases, with 7 bases spanning the gap. The V gene's germline CDR1 is MNHEY and CDR2 SMNVEV (reference sequence). The DNA for the CDR3 is TGTGCCAGCAGTGGGGTCTCAGATACGCAGTATTTT. Amino acids: CASSGVSDTQYF.

The CDR3 loop is CASTTDNTGELFF. CDR3 DNA: TGTGCCAGCACGACAGATAACACCGGGGAGCTGTTTTTT. The rearrangement uses TRBV19 and TRBJ2-2, with D perhaps TRBD1 (5 bases). Trimming cost V 9 bases and J 2 bases, with 10 bases left between them. CDR3 length equals 13 residues. CDR1 LNHDA and CDR2 SQIVND come from the germline V gene (reference sequence).

The genes are TRBV7-9 and TRBJ1-2, with 8 bases lining up with TRBD1. V shed 2 bases, J shed 6 bases, and the junction held 8 bases outside the gene matches. The germline gives CDR1 SEHNR, CDR2 FQNEAQ (reference sequence). The CDR3 runs to 15 residues. CDR3 loop: CASSLFLRQGNGYTF. CDR3 DNA: TGTGCCAGCAGCTTATTCTTACGACAGGGGAATGGCTACACCTTC.

This chain connects TRBV25-1 to TRBJ2-1, with 8 bases aligning to TRBD1. V dropped 0 bases and J dropped 9; count of bases not matched to a gene: 10. The CDR3 consists of 16 residues. Germline V gene sequence: CDR1 MGHDK, CDR2 SYGVNS. The CDR3 reads CASSEYGRGLSGEQFF. CDR3 coding DNA: TGTGCCAGCAGTGAATATGGCAGGGGGCTTAGCGGTGAGCAGTTCTTC.

V gene TRBV5-5 combines with J gene TRBJ1-4; tentatively, D is TRBD1 (5 bases). The CDR3 sequence is 16 residues long. V lost 5 bases, J lost 6 bases, and 20 bases lay in between. The germline V gene has CDR1 SGHKS and CDR2 YYEKEE (reference sequence). The CDR3 loop reads CASSSTQDSLYEKLFF. The CDR3 coding sequence is TGTGCCAGCAGTTCCACTCAAGACAGTCTCTATGAAAAACTGTTTTTT.